The source of this T cell receptor beta chain is a study of cytomegalovirus exposure and HLA in healthy donors. Comment on this clone: Antigen specificity is unknown.

Study conclusions and caveats: The productive fraction for most TCR beta V segments was about 90% or about 30% in an earlier analysis. Reported findings show TCR beta sequences accurately forecast HLA-A and HLA-B alleles in most subjects. By a later analysis, the bulk of CMV-associated TCR beta chains appeared HLA-restricted.

CDR3 length: 13 amino acids. V was trimmed by 6 bases and J by 2 bases, leaving 10 bases between them. From germline, CDR1 is SGDLS and CDR2 YYNGEE. PCR amplification relied on 60 Vbeta primers (plus 13 Jbeta primers). Only in-frame clones appear in the TCRdb table, and some are missing; sequencing was by immunoSEQ multiplex PCR. The table records 55,000 to 70,000 clones, roughly 83% of them present only once. This chain uses TRBV9 with TRBJ2-3, with D possibly matching TRBD1 (6 bases). This receptor was identified in a human donor in good health. What was sequenced was PBMCs. The CDR3, as DNA: TGTGCCAGCAATAACAGGGTCACAGATACGCAGTATTTT. Translated, it gives CASNNRVTDTQYF.